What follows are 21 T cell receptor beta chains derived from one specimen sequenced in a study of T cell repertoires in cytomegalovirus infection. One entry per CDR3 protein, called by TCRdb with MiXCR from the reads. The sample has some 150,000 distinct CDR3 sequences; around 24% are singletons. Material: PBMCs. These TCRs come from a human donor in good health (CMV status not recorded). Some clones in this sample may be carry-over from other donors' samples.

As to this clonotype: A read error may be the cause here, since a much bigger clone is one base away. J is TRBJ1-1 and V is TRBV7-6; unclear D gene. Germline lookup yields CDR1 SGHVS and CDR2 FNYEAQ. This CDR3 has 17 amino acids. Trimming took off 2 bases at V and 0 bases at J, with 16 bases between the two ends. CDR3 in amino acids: CASSLSPQRSMNTEAFF. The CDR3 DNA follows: TGTGCCAGCAGCTTATCTCCGCAGAGAAGCATGAACACTGAAGCTTTCTTT.

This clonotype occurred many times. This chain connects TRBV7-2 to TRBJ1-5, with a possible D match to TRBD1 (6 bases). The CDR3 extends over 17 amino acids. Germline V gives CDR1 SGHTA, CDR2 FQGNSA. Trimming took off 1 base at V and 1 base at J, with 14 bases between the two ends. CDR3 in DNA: TGTGCCAGCAGCTTAGGGAGGGGGACACAGAGCAATCAGCCCCAGCATTTT. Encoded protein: CASSLGRGTQSNQPQHF. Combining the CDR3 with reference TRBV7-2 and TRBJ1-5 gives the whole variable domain GAGVSQSPSNKVTEKGKDVELRCDPISGHTALYWYRQSLGQGLEFLIYFQGNSAPDKSGLPSDRFSAERTGGSVSTLTIQRTQQEDSAVYLCASSLGRGTQSNQPQHFGDGTRLSIL.

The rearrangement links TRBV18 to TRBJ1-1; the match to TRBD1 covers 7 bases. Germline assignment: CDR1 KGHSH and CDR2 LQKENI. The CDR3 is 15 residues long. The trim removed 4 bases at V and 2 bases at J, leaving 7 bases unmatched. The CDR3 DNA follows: TGTGCCAGCTCACTAACAGGGGTCCTAAACACTGAAGCTTTCTTT. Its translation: CASSLTGVLNTEAFF.

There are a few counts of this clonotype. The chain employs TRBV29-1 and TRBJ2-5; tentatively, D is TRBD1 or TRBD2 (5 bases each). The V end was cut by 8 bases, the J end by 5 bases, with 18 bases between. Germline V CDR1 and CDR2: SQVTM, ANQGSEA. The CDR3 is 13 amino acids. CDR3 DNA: TGCAGCTTGAGGGGCCTTGGGTCGGAGACCCAGTACTTC. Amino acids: CSLRGLGSETQYF.

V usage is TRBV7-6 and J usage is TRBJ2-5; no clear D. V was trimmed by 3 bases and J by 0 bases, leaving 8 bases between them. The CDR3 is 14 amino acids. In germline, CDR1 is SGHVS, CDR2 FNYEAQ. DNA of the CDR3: TGTGCCAGCAGCTTGGGCCTAAACCAAGAGACCCAGTACTTC. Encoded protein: CASSLGLNQETQYF.

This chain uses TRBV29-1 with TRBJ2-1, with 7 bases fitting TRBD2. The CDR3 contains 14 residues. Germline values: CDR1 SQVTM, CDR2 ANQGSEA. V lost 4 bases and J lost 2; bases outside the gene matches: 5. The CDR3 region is CSVGGGRTYNEQFF. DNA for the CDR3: TGCAGCGTTGGAGGCGGGAGAACCTACAATGAGCAGTTCTTC.

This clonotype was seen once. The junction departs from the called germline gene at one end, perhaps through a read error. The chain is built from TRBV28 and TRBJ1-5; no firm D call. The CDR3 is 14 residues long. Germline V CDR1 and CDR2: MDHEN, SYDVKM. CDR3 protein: CVSSWRHSNQPQHF. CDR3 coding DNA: TGTGTCAGCAGTTGGAGACATAGCAATCAGCCCCAGCATTTT.

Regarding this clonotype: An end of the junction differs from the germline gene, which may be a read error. CDR3 loop: CASREPVTGELIF. DNA of the CDR3: TGTGCCAGCAGGGAGCCGGTCACCGGGGAGCTGATTTTT. V gene TRBV7-3 combines with J gene TRBJ2-2; D possibly corresponds to TRBD2 (5 bases). This CDR3 has 13 residues. Germline CDR1 and CDR2: SGHTA and FQGTGA.

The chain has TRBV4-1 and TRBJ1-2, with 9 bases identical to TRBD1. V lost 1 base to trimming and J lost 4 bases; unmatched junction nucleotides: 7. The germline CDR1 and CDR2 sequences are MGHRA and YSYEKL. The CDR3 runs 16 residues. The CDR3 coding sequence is TGCGCCAGCAGCCAAGGACTCACAGGGGGCCTCTATGGCTACACCTTC. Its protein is CASSQGLTGGLYGYTF.

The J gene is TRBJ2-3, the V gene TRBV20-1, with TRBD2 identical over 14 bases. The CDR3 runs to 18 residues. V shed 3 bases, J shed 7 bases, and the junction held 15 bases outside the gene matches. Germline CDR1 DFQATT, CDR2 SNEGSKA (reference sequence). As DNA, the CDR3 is TGCAGTGCTAGCACCCACGGGACTAGCGGGAGTATCGCGTATACGCAGTATTTT. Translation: CSASTHGTSGSIAYTQYF.

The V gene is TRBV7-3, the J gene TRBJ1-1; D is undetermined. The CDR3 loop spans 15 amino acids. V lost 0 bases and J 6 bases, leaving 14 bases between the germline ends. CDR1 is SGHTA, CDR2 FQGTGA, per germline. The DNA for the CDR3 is TGTGCCAGCAGCTTAACCCCTCTTAGGGATGCTGAAGCTTTCTTT. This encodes CASSLTPLRDAEAFF.

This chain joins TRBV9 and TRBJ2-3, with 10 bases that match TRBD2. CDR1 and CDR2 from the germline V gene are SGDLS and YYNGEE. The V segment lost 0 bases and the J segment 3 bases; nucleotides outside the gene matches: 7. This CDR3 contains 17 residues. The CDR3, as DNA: TGTGCCAGCAGCGTAGGGACTAGCGGTCGGCGGACAGATACGCAGTATTTT. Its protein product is CASSVGTSGRRTDTQYF. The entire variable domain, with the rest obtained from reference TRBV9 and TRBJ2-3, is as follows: DSGVTQTPKHLITATGQRVTLRCSPRSGDLSVYWYQQSLDQGLQFLIQYYNGEERAKGNILERFSAQQFPDLHSELNLSSLELGDSALYFCASSVGTSGRRTDTQYFGPGTRLTVL.

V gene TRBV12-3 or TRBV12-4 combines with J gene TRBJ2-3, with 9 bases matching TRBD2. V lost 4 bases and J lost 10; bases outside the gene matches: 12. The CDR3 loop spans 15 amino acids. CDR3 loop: CASSSPLSGRFAQYF. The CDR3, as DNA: TGTGCCAGCAGTTCCCCCCTTAGCGGGAGATTTGCGCAGTATTTT.

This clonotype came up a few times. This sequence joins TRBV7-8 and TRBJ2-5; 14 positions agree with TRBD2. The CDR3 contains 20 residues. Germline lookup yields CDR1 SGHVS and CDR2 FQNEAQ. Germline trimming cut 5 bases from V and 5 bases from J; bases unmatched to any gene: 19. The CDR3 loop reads CASSARLAGGPSSPIETQYF. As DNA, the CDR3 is TGTGCCAGCAGCGCCCGACTAGCGGGAGGGCCTTCATCTCCCATCGAGACCCAGTACTTC.

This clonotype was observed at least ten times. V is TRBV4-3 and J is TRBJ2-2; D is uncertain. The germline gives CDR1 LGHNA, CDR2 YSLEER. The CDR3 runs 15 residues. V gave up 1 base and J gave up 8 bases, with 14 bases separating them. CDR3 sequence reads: CASSQAIGERGELFF. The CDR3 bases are TGCGCCAGCAGCCAAGCCATTGGAGAACGGGGGGAGCTGTTTTTT.

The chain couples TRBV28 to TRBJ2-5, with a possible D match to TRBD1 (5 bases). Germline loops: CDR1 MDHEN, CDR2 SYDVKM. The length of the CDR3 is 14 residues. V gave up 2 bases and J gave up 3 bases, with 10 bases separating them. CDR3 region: CASSLAAREETQYF. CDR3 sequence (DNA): TGTGCCAGCAGTTTAGCGGCCAGGGAAGAGACCCAGTACTTC.

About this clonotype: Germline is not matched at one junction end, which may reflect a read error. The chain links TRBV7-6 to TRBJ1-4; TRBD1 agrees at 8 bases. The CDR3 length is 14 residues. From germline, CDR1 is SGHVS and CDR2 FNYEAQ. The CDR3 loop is CPSSLQGAGEKLFF. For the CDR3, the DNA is TGTCCCAGCAGCCTTCAGGGGGCAGGAGAAAAACTGTTTTTT.

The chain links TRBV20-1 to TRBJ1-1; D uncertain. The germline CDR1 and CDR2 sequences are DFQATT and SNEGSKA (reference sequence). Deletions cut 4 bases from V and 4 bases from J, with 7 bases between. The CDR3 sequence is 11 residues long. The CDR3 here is CSAIRTTEAFF. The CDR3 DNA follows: TGCAGTGCTATACGGACCACTGAAGCTTTCTTT.

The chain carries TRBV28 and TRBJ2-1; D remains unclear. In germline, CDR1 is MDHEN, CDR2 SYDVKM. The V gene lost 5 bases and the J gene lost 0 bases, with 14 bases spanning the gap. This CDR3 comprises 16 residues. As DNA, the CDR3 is TGTGCCAGCAGTGAAACAACTATCGGCTCCTACAATGAGCAGTTCTTC. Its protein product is CASSETTIGSYNEQFF.

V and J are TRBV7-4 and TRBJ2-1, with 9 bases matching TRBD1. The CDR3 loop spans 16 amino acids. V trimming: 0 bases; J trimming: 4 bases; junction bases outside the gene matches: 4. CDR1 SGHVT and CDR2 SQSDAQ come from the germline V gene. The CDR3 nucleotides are TGTGCCAGCAGCTTAGCCGACAGGGGGGTTTACAATGAGCAGTTCTTC. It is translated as CASSLADRGVYNEQFF. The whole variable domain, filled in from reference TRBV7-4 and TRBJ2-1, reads GAGVSQSPRYKVAKRGRDVALRCDSISGHVTLYWYRQTLGQGSEVLTYSQSDAQRDKSGRPSGRFSAERPERSVSTLKIQRTEQGDSAVYLCASSLADRGVYNEQFFGPGTRLTVL.

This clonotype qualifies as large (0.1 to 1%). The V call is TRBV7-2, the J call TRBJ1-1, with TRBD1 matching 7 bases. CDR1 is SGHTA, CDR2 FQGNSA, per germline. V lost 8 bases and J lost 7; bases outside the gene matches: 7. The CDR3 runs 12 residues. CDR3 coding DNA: TGTGCCAGCGGCCTAGGGGGCGTTGAAGCTTTCTTT. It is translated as CASGLGGVEAFF.